The 20 T cell receptor beta chains presented below share a single source sample, sequenced in a study of memory CD4+ T cells and cytomegalovirus serostatus. Method: immunoSEQ multiplex PCR; TCRdb's copy keeps in-frame clones and lacks some. The table lists about 56,000 clones, 70% to 85% of them singletons. Single viable CD3+CD4+CD8-CD45RO+ cells were sorted as the memory CD4+ T cells. Sequencing was carried out using memory CD4+ T cells from blood. The receptors derive from an adult in good health and CMV-seropositive.

This clone has more than one count but fewer than ten. The V gene is TRBV11-2, the J gene TRBJ2-5, with 10 bases fitting TRBD2. J gave up 2 bases and V 2 bases, and 5 bases lay outside the gene matches. The CDR3 loop spans 16 amino acids. Germline lookup yields CDR1 SGHAT and CDR2 FQNNGV. CDR3 amino acids: CASSLRSGRDQETQYF. In DNA form, the CDR3 reads TGTGCCAGCAGCTTAAGGAGCGGGAGGGATCAAGAGACCCAGTACTTC.

J is TRBJ2-1 and V is TRBV27, with 12 bases that match TRBD2. The CDR3 covers 15 residues. Germline CDR1 and CDR2: MNHEY and SMNVEV (reference sequence). V shed 5 bases and J 5 bases; nucleotides not matched to a gene: 4. The CDR3 DNA reads as TGTGCCAGCAGTCCTAGGACTAGCGGGAACAATGAGCAGTTCTTC. This gives the protein CASSPRTSGNNEQFF.

The V gene is TRBV11-3, the J gene TRBJ2-1; D is unresolved. V was pared by 2 bases and J by 9 bases, with 11 bases between. Per the germline V gene, CDR1 is SGHNT and CDR2 is YENEEA. This CDR3 spans 13 amino acids. For the CDR3, the DNA is TGTGCCAGCAGCTTAACGTCGGCTCTTGAGCAGTTCTTC. This encodes CASSLTSALEQFF.

This rearrangement joins TRBV6-1 to TRBJ2-7; weak D call: TRBD2 (6 bases). This CDR3 region has 13 residues. V lost 10 bases, J lost 0 bases, and 13 bases lay in between. CDR1 and CDR2 (germline): MNHNS, SASEGT. Here the CDR3 reads CATIGGNSYEQYV. The CDR3 nucleotides are TGTGCCACCATCGGGGGAAACTCCTACGAGCAGTACGTC.

The chain couples TRBV28 to TRBJ1-2; D may be TRBD1 (5 bases). From germline, CDR1 is MDHEN and CDR2 SYDVKM. The CDR3 is 14 amino acids. V shed 1 base and J shed 2 bases, with 8 bases lying between them. The CDR3 DNA reads as TGTGCCAGCAGTTTATTGGGGGAAAACTATGGCTACACCTTC. It yields the protein CASSLLGENYGYTF.

V and J are TRBV7-9 and TRBJ1-2; tentative D call: TRBD1 (5 bases). From germline, CDR1 is SEHNR and CDR2 FQNEAQ (reference sequence). V lost 3 bases, J lost 1 base, and 9 bases lay in between. This CDR3 comprises 14 residues. The CDR3 spells CASSLGPINYGYTF. The CDR3 DNA reads TGTGCCAGCAGCTTGGGACCGATTAACTATGGCTACACCTTC.

The V and J genes are TRBV28 and TRBJ1-2; weak D call: TRBD1 (6 bases). CDR3 length: 12 residues. In germline, CDR1 is MDHEN, CDR2 SYDVKM. Deletions cut 8 bases from V and 4 bases from J, with 11 bases between. The CDR3 region has the DNA TGTGCCAGCCTAGGACAGAGCTATGGCTACACCTTC. It translates to CASLGQSYGYTF.

There are a few counts of this clone. This chain connects TRBV18 to TRBJ1-1; 10 bases fit TRBD1. CDR3 length equals 16 residues. Germline CDR1 is KGHSH and CDR2 is LQKENI. Unmatched junction bases numbered 9, after V lost 2 bases and J lost 6 bases. CDR3 nucleotide sequence: TGTGCCAGCTCACCAGGGCCGGACAGGGGGGGGTCTGAAGCTTTCTTT. Translation gives CASSPGPDRGGSEAFF.

V gene TRBV15 combines with J gene TRBJ2-5; 7 bases line up with TRBD2. Germline V CDR1 and CDR2: LNHNV, YYDKDF (reference sequence). V gave up 0 bases and J gave up 5 bases; unmatched junction bases: 9. The CDR3 loop spans 16 amino acids. This CDR3 is CATSRDGVAGYETQYF. In DNA form, the CDR3 reads TGTGCCACCAGCAGAGATGGTGTAGCGGGCTACGAGACCCAGTACTTC.

The V gene is TRBV19, the J gene TRBJ1-1; D is ambiguous. The CDR3 is made up of 15 amino acids. Germline V gene lookup returns CDR1 LNHDA and CDR2 SQIVND (reference sequence). Trimming shortened V by 4 bases and J by 4 bases, and 16 bases separated the two germline ends. CDR3 amino acids: CASSTGRLEGTEAFF. CDR3 DNA: TGTGCCAGTAGTACTGGACGCCTGGAGGGCACTGAAGCTTTCTTT. Full variable domain (outside the CDR3, taken from reference TRBV19 and TRBJ1-1): DGGITQSPKYLFRKEGQNVTLSCEQNLNHDAMYWYRQDPGQGLRLIYYSQIVNDFQKGDIAEGYSVSREKKESFPLTVTSAQKNPTAFYLCASSTGRLEGTEAFFGQGTRLTVV.

The chain uses TRBV5-4 and TRBJ1-2; D is possibly TRBD1 (6 bases). The CDR3 loop spans 15 amino acids. Germline values: CDR1 SGHNT, CDR2 YYREEE (reference sequence). The V gene lost 0 bases and the J gene lost 4 bases, with 13 bases spanning the gap. CDR3 in amino acids: CASSLGQAYFYGYTF. The CDR3, as DNA: TGTGCCAGCAGCTTGGGACAGGCCTACTTCTATGGCTACACCTTC.

This sequence joins TRBV30 and TRBJ1-1; tentative D call: TRBD1 (5 bases). Per the germline V gene, CDR1 is GTSNPN and CDR2 is SVGIG (reference sequence). Trimming took 0 bases from V and 5 from J, leaving 16 bases between them. The CDR3 spans 15 residues. The CDR3 coding sequence is TGTGCCTGGAGTGTGAGGGGCCCCCGGGATACTGAAGCTTTCTTT. Translating it yields CAWSVRGPRDTEAFF.

This chain uses TRBV2 with TRBJ2-4, with D unresolved. The germline V and J ends were trimmed by 6 bases and 0 bases, with 12 bases remaining between them. Germline-derived CDR1 and CDR2 are SNHLY and FYNNEI. The CDR3 runs 15 residues. CDR3 coding DNA: TGTGCCAGCAGGGATATCTCTCTAGCCAAAAACATTCAGTACTTC. Its translation is CASRDISLAKNIQYF. The variable domain in full, with the rest retrieved from reference TRBV2 and TRBJ2-4, is EPEVTQTPSHQVTQMGQEVILRCVPISNHLYFYWYRQILGQKVEFLVSFYNNEISEKSEIFDDQFSVERPDGSNFTLKIRSTKLEDSAMYFCASRDISLAKNIQYFGAGTRLSVL.

The chain recombines TRBV5-6 with TRBJ1-2; D unresolved. The CDR3 contains 13 residues. V was shortened by 0 bases and J by 3 bases, with 6 bases between the two germline ends. CDR1 is SGHDT, CDR2 YYEEEE, per germline. In DNA, the CDR3 is TGTGCCAGCAGCTTGGGCCGGGACTATGGCTACACCTTC. This encodes CASSLGRDYGYTF.

V usage is TRBV20-1 and J usage is TRBJ2-7; perhaps TRBD1 as D (5 bases). Looked up from germline, CDR1 is DFQATT and CDR2 is SNEGSKA (reference sequence). The V end was cut by 0 bases, the J end by 5 bases, with 5 bases between. The CDR3 length is 11 residues. The CDR3 DNA reads TGCAGTGCTAGAGACAGGGACGAGCAGTACTTC. It is translated as CSARDRDEQYF.

CDR3 in amino acids: CASSLLGALGGSSTGELFF. The CDR3 DNA is TGTGCCAGCAGCTTACTAGGGGCCCTCGGGGGGTCGAGCACCGGGGAGCTGTTTTTT. This sequence joins TRBV11-2 and TRBJ2-2; 7 positions agree with TRBD2. CDR3 size: 19 residues. V was pared by 2 bases and J by 4 bases, with 16 bases of the junction left unmatched. Germline CDR1 is SGHAT and CDR2 is FQNNGV.

The rearrangement uses TRBV6-5 and TRBJ2-1; D is perhaps TRBD2 (6 bases). V lost 6 bases and J lost 10, with 19 bases in between. The CDR3 extends over 14 amino acids. Looked up from germline, CDR1 is MNHEY and CDR2 is SVGAGI. The CDR3: CASSRRGGPGEQFF. The CDR3 DNA follows: TGTGCCAGCAGCCGTCGCGGAGGGCCTGGGGAGCAGTTCTTC.

The chain uses TRBV28 and TRBJ1-5, with unresolved D. Germline CDR1 and CDR2: MDHEN and SYDVKM. V was clipped by 3 bases and J by 1 base, with 4 bases between them. The CDR3 sequence is 13 residues long. CDR3 nucleotide sequence: TGTGCCAGCAGTTTCGGAAGCAATCAGCCCCAGCATTTT. Translated, it gives CASSFGSNQPQHF.

This clone appeared once. This rearrangement joins TRBV7-9 to TRBJ2-7; 9 nucleotides match TRBD2. This CDR3 is built from 15 residues. The germline V gene has CDR1 SEHNR and CDR2 FQNEAQ (reference sequence). Unmatched junction bases numbered 11, after V lost 10 bases and J lost 1 base. The CDR3 nucleotides are TGTGCCACCCACATTAGCGGGAGAGGTTCCTACGAGCAGTACTTC. This codes for CATHISGRGSYEQYF.

This chain joins TRBV7-2 and TRBJ1-1; D is ambiguous. The CDR3 sequence is 15 residues long. In germline, CDR1 is SGHTA, CDR2 FQGNSA. Trimming removed 3 bases from V and 0 bases from J, with 11 bases in between. CDR3 loop: CASSLFGPMNTEAFF. In nucleotides, the CDR3 is TGTGCCAGCAGCTTGTTTGGACCGATGAACACTGAAGCTTTCTTT. The entire variable domain, with the rest obtained from reference TRBV7-2 and TRBJ1-1, is as follows: GAGVSQSPSNKVTEKGKDVELRCDPISGHTALYWYRQSLGQGLEFLIYFQGNSAPDKSGLPSDRFSAERTGGSVSTLTIQRTQQEDSAVYLCASSLFGPMNTEAFFGQGTRLTVV.